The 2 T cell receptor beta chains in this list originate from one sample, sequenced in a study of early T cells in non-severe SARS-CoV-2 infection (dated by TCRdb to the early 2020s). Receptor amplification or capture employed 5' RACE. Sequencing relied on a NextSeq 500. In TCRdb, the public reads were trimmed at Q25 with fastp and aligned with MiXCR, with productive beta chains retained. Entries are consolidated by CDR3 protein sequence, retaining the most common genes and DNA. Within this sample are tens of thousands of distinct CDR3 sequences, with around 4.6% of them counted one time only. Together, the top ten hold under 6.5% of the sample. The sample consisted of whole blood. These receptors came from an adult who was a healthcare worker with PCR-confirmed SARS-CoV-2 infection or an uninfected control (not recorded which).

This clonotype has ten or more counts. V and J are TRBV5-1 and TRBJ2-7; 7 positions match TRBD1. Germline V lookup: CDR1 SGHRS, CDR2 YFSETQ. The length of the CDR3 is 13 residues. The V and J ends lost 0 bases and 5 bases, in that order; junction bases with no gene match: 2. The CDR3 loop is CASSLGQGDEQYF. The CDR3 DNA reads TGCGCCAGCAGCTTGGGACAGGGTGACGAGCAGTACTTC.

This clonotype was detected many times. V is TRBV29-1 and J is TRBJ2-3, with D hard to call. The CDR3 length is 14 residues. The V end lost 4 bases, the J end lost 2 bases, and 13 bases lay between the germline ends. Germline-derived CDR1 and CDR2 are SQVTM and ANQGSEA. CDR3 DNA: TGCAGCGTTGGGTTTAGTTCAGTCACAGATACGCAGTATTTT. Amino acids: CSVGFSSVTDTQYF.